By share of the sample, the clone carrying this T cell receptor beta chain is medium-sized. These data originate in a study of prognosis after radiotherapy for stage I lung cancer. Overall study: Oligometastatic NSCLC after surgical resection of the primary tumor was present in a handful of patients, while newly diagnosed primary stage I lung tumors were present in 11 to 15. In this cohort, no one received concurrent therapy with stereotactic body radiotherapy.

Looked up from germline, CDR1 is SNHLY and CDR2 is FYNNEI. With 7 bases removed from V and 7 bases from J, the gap between germline ends came to 17 bases. The CDR3 runs 13 residues. Genomic DNA yielded TCR beta CDR3, amplified by two-round multiplex PCR. During first-round PCR, primers specific to each TRBV and TRBJ gene were used. MiXCR, applied by TCRdb to the multiplex PCR reads, yields one record per CDR3 protein. The sample records 12,000 or so distinct CDR3 sequences, approximately 40% being singletons. This sample comprised PBMCs, obtained before or after stereotactic body radiation therapy (not recorded which). The gene calls are TRBV2 and TRBJ2-7, with no clear D. This sequence originates from a donor at least 50 years old with non-small cell lung cancer. The CDR3 sequence is CASIGVGSPEQYF. The CDR3 region has the DNA TGTGCCAGCATTGGGGTGGGGTCACCGGAGCAGTACTTC.